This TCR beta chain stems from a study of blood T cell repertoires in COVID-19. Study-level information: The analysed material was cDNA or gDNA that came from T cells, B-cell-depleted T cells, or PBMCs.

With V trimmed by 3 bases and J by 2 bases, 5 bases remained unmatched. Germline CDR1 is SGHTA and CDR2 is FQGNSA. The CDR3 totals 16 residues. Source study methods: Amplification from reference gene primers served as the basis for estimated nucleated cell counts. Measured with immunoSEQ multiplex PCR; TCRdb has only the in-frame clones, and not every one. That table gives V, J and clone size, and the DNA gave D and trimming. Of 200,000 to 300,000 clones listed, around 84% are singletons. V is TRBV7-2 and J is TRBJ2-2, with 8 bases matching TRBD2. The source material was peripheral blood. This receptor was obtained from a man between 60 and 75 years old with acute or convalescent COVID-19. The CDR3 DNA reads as TGTGCCAGCAGCTTTAGCGGGACGACCAACACCGGGGAGCTGTTTTTT. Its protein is CASSFSGTTNTGELFF.